What follows are 27 T cell receptor beta chains derived from one specimen sequenced in a study of T cell responses to AZD1222 COVID-19 vaccine. Sequencing was performed with immunoSEQ multiplex PCR; in TCRdb, only in-frame clones are kept and a portion is missing. This sample yields 150,000 to 200,000 clones, of which around 95% are seen a single time; 0.64% belongs to the top ten. The sequencing here drew on peripheral blood, taken on day 0 of AZD1222 vaccination. The receptors were sampled from an adult in good health.

The chain has TRBV5-1 and TRBJ1-2; D unclear. The germline V gene encodes CDR1 SGHRS and CDR2 YFSETQ. CDR3 size: 12 residues. V was pared by 7 bases and J by 5 bases, with 12 bases between. Here the CDR3 reads CASALQEYGYTF. CDR3 bases: TGCGCCAGCGCCCTTCAGGAGTATGGCTACACCTTC.

V and J are TRBV19 and TRBJ2-7; D might be TRBD1 (6 bases). Germline values: CDR1 LNHDA, CDR2 SQIVND (reference sequence). CDR3 length: 15 amino acids. V was pared by 4 bases and J by 3 bases, with 16 bases between. This CDR3 reads CASSTFSGQIYEQYF. The CDR3 DNA reads as TGTGCCAGTAGTACTTTCTCAGGACAGATCTACGAGCAGTACTTC.

This chain connects TRBV19 to TRBJ1-1; TRBD1 matches 10 bases. CDR1 and CDR2 from the germline V gene are LNHDA and SQIVND (reference sequence). The junction had 7 bases not matched to a gene; V was cut back by 0 bases and J by 6 bases. This CDR3 has 16 residues. CDR3 sequence reads: CASSIDRTGGRAEAFF. The CDR3, as DNA: TGTGCCAGTAGTATAGATCGGACAGGGGGTCGGGCTGAAGCTTTCTTT.

The V and J genes are TRBV7-9 and TRBJ1-5; D ambiguous. V was shortened by 5 bases and J by 2 bases, with 19 bases between the two germline ends. In germline, CDR1 is SEHNR, CDR2 FQNEAQ (reference sequence). The CDR3 sequence is 17 residues long. The CDR3 nucleotides read TGTGCCAGCAGCCCCGGTCGAATGGGTCGCGGCAATCAGCCCCAGCATTTT. This sequence encodes CASSPGRMGRGNQPQHF.

J is TRBJ2-1 and V is TRBV9; D possibly matches TRBD1 or TRBD2 (6 bases each). With 7 bases removed from V and 7 bases from J, the gap between germline ends came to 18 bases. Germline-derived CDR1 and CDR2 are SGDLS and YYNGEE. The CDR3 extends over 14 amino acids. CDR3 DNA sequence: TGTGCCAGCTCCCGTGAAGGGGGGCTTAATGAGCAGTTCTTC. Its translation is CASSREGGLNEQFF.

The chain carries TRBV27 and TRBJ1-6; a possible D gene is TRBD1 (5 bases). CDR1 and CDR2 from the germline V gene are MNHEY and SMNVEV (reference sequence). Trimming pared 5 bases from V and 17 bases from J, leaving 16 bases between. CDR3 length equals 12 residues. The CDR3 sequence: CASSLGSGRIHF. Written as DNA, the CDR3 is TGTGCCAGCAGTCTGGGATCAGGGAGAATCCACTTT.

The chain is built from TRBV5-4 and TRBJ1-4, with 11 positions matching TRBD1. Trimming at V came to 1 base and at J to 1 base, leaving 3 bases not matched to a gene. The CDR3 has 17 amino acids. Germline CDR1 reads SGHNT; CDR2 reads YYREEE (reference sequence). CDR3 DNA: TGTGCCAGCAGCTTGAAGGGACAGGGGGTAACTAATGAAAAACTGTTTTTT. This sequence encodes CASSLKGQGVTNEKLFF.

This chain links TRBV12-3 or TRBV12-4 with TRBJ1-2; D unclear. The V end lost 6 bases, the J end lost 5 bases, and 13 bases lay between the germline ends. The CDR3 contains 13 residues. The CDR3 loop reads CASRQDKYYGYTF. The CDR3 region has the DNA TGTGCCAGCAGACAAGACAAATATTATGGCTACACCTTC.

As regards this clone: The same CDR3 also results from other DNA sequences found in this sample. The rearrangement links TRBV28 to TRBJ2-7; the D gene is possibly TRBD1 (6 bases). Germline V gene sequence: CDR1 MDHEN, CDR2 SYDVKM. The germline V and J ends were trimmed by 6 bases and 2 bases, with 11 bases remaining between them. The CDR3 totals 13 residues. The DNA for the CDR3 is TGTGCCAGCAGCCTTAGACAGGCCTACGAGCAGTACTTC. It specifies CASSLRQAYEQYF.

The genes are TRBV2 and TRBJ1-4; the match to TRBD1 covers 8 bases. Trimming at V came to 5 bases and at J to 8 bases, leaving 7 bases not matched to a gene. CDR1 is SNHLY and CDR2 is FYNNEI in the germline V gene. The length of the CDR3 is 14 residues. The CDR3 DNA is TGTGCCAGCAGTCGCGACAGGGGTGGAGAAAAACTGTTTTTT. Its protein product is CASSRDRGGEKLFF.

The chain links TRBV6-5 to TRBJ1-5; D might be TRBD1 (5 bases). Per the germline V gene, CDR1 is MNHEY and CDR2 is SVGAGI. The V and J ends lost 0 bases and 4 bases respectively, with 10 bases between them. The CDR3 has 15 residues. CDR3 residues: CASSYSGGINQPQHF. The DNA for the CDR3 is TGTGCCAGCAGTTACTCCGGGGGGATAAATCAGCCCCAGCATTTT.

This chain connects TRBV6-5 to TRBJ2-1; D gene unclear. Trimming shortened V by 2 bases and J by 9 bases, and 11 bases separated the two germline ends. The CDR3 spans 13 residues. In germline, CDR1 is MNHEY, CDR2 SVGAGI. The CDR3 loop reads CASSYTAAGEQFF. For the CDR3, the DNA is TGTGCCAGCAGTTACACGGCCGCTGGTGAGCAGTTCTTC.

The chain is built from TRBV28 and TRBJ2-1, with 7 nucleotides matching TRBD2. The CDR3 consists of 15 residues. V shed 3 bases and J 4 bases; nucleotides not matched to a gene: 6. Germline CDR1 and CDR2: MDHEN and SYDVKM. CDR3 sequence: CASSLGQGLYNEQFF. In DNA form, the CDR3 reads TGTGCCAGCAGTTTGGGGCAGGGACTATACAATGAGCAGTTCTTC.

This clone was seen once. J is TRBJ1-2 and V is TRBV28; possibly TRBD1 for D (5 bases). The CDR3 has 14 amino acids. Germline V gene lookup returns CDR1 MDHEN and CDR2 SYDVKM. The V and J ends lost 2 bases and 8 bases respectively, with 15 bases between them. The CDR3 DNA sequence: TGTGCCAGCAGTTTAACGGGGCGGGGACGAGGCTACACCTTC. Protein product: CASSLTGRGRGYTF.

The chain combines TRBV5-1 with TRBJ2-5; TRBD2 matches at 11 bases. CDR1 is SGHRS, CDR2 YFSETQ, per germline. J gave up 4 bases and V 0 bases, and 14 bases lay outside the gene matches. The CDR3 is 19 residues long. The CDR3 region is CASSLALYSSGRAGETQYF. For the CDR3, the DNA is TGCGCCAGCAGCTTGGCGTTGTATAGTAGCGGGAGGGCCGGAGAGACCCAGTACTTC.

V usage is TRBV5-1 and J usage is TRBJ1-2, with no clear D. CDR3 length equals 13 residues. Germline assignment: CDR1 SGHRS and CDR2 YFSETQ. V lost 1 base and J lost 8, with 12 bases in between. The CDR3 region has the DNA TGCGCCAGCAGCTTGTTATCCCCATCGGGCTACACCTTC. Amino acids: CASSLLSPSGYTF.

The chain employs TRBV3-1 (or the pseudogene TRBV3-2) and TRBJ2-6; D gene uncertain. Germline CDR1 reads LGHDT; CDR2 reads YNNKEL (reference sequence). Trimming took 0 bases from V and 0 from J, leaving 9 bases between them. CDR3 length: 17 amino acids. DNA for the CDR3: TGTGCCAGCAGCCAAGACGAGACCCACTCTGGGGCCAACGTCCTGACTTTC. Its protein is CASSQDETHSGANVLTF.

This chain connects TRBV6-4 to TRBJ2-7, with TRBD2 matching 12 bases. V lost 6 bases to trimming and J lost 4 bases; unmatched junction nucleotides: 4. The germline gives CDR1 MRHNA, CDR2 SNTAGT. The CDR3 runs to 14 residues. The DNA for the CDR3 is TGTGCCAGCAGAGAGACTAGCGGGAGTTACGAGCAGTACTTC. Translating it yields CASRETSGSYEQYF.

The chain has TRBV12-3 or TRBV12-4 and TRBJ1-1, with D possibly TRBD1 on 6 matching bases. This CDR3 spans 12 amino acids. V was cut by 7 bases and J by 4 bases, with 10 bases left in between. The CDR3 nucleotides are TGTGCCAGCAATAGGGGGATCACTGAAGCTTTCTTT. Amino acids: CASNRGITEAFF.

The chain has TRBV5-1 and TRBJ1-6, with D possibly TRBD1 on 5 matching bases. CDR1 is SGHRS, CDR2 YFSETQ, per germline. The CDR3 contains 13 residues. V was shortened by 4 bases and J by 10 bases, with 12 bases between the two germline ends. The CDR3 here is CASSTSRDSPLHF. The CDR3 DNA follows: TGCGCCAGCAGCACTTCCAGGGACTCACCCCTCCACTTT.

J is TRBJ1-4 and V is TRBV19; D unresolved. Germline CDR1 and CDR2: LNHDA and SQIVND (reference sequence). There are 15 residues in the CDR3. Trimming removed 9 bases from V and 0 bases from J, with 14 bases in between. The CDR3 region has the DNA TGTGCCAGCATCCCTTCCGGTGCAACTAATGAAAAACTGTTTTTT. It specifies CASIPSGATNEKLFF.

The chain combines TRBV12-3 or TRBV12-4 with TRBJ2-7; D unresolved. Trimming stripped 2 bases from V and 6 bases from J, with 8 bases between. The CDR3 length is 12 residues. The CDR3 DNA reads as TGTGCCAGCAGTTTAACGAGTCGCGAGCAGTACTTC. Translated, it gives CASSLTSREQYF.

The DNA for the CDR3 is TGTGCCAGCAGACACCACCCTGCAGCGGTACCGGGCCCGTATGGCTACACCTTC. Amino acid sequence: CASRHHPAAVPGPYGYTF. This chain links TRBV7-9 with TRBJ1-2; unclear D gene. Germline assignment: CDR1 SEHNR and CDR2 FQNEAQ (reference sequence). The V end was cut by 6 bases, the J end by 5 bases, with 28 bases between. The length of the CDR3 is 18 residues.

This chain joins TRBV7-8 and TRBJ1-1; D is uncertain. Between the trimmed V and J ends, which lost 3 bases and 1 base, there was a span of 3 bases. The germline V gene encodes CDR1 SGHVS and CDR2 FQNEAQ. The CDR3 spans 12 residues. CDR3 in DNA: TGTGCCAGCAGCTTCGGGAACACTGAAGCTTTCTTT. Its translation: CASSFGNTEAFF.

The chain joins TRBV24-1 to TRBJ1-5; D perhaps matches TRBD1 (6 bases). V was cut by 9 bases and J by 6 bases, with 20 bases left in between. Germline values: CDR1 KGHDR, CDR2 SFDVKD. The CDR3 contains 15 residues. The CDR3 here is CATRAPKQGGQPQHF. In nucleotides, the CDR3 is TGTGCCACCCGCGCACCCAAACAGGGAGGTCAGCCCCAGCATTTT.

This chain connects TRBV30 to TRBJ2-2; 10 bases are a match to TRBD1. The CDR3 runs 16 residues. The junction had 7 bases not matched to a gene; V was cut back by 2 bases and J by 4 bases. CDR1 GTSNPN and CDR2 SVGIG come from the germline V gene (reference sequence). The CDR3 nucleotides are TGTGCCTGGAGTAGACAGGGGGCGGGTAGCACCGGGGAGCTGTTTTTT. Translation: CAWSRQGAGSTGELFF. The full variable domain, rest sourced from reference TRBV30 and TRBJ2-2, is SQTIHQWPATLVQPVGSPLSLECTVEGTSNPNLYWYRQAAGRGLQLLFYSVGIGQISSEVPQNLSASRPQDRQFILSSKKLLLSDSGFYLCAWSRQGAGSTGELFFGEGSRLTVL.

This chain links TRBV6-5 with TRBJ1-1, with D unresolved. V was pared by 6 bases and J by 6 bases, with 17 bases between. Per the germline V gene, CDR1 is MNHEY and CDR2 is SVGAGI. The CDR3 runs to 14 residues. CDR3 region: CASRVSIQTAEAFF. CDR3 DNA sequence: TGTGCCAGCAGGGTGTCCATCCAGACCGCTGAAGCTTTCTTT.